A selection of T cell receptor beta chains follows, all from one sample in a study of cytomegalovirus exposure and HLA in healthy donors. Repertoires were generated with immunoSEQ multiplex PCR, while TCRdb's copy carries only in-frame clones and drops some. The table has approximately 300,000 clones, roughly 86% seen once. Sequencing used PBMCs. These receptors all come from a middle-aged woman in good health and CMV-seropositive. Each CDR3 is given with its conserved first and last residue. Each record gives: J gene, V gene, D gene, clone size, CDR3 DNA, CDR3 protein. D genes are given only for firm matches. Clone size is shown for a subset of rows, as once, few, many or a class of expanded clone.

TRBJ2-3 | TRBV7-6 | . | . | TGTGCCAGCAGCTTGCAACCTACGAACACAGATACGCAGTATTTT | CASSLQPTNTDTQYF
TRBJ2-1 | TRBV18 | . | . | TGTGCCAGCTCGTTTACTATCGGGAGTACTATGCCTGAGCAGTTCTTC | CASSFTIGSTMPEQFF
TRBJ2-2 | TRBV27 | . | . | TGTGCCAGCAGTCAGCGACCCCCGGCCGGGGAGCTGTTTTTT | CASSQRPPAGELFF
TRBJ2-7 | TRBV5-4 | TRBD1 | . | TGTGCCAGCAGCTCTAGAGACAGGGACGAGCAGTACTTC | CASSSRDRDEQYF
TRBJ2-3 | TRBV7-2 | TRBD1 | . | TGTGCCAGCACCCCCCAGGGGGTTGCCACAGATACGCAGTATTTT | CASTPQGVATDTQYF
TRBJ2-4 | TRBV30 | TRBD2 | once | TGTGCCTGGAGTGTACGGTCTAGCGGGATGACATACATTCAGTACTTC | CAWSVRSSGMTYIQYF
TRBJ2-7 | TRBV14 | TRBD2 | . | TGTGCCAGCAGCCAAGGACTAGCCCTCTCCTACGAGCAGTACTTC | CASSQGLALSYEQYF
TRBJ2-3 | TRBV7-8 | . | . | TGTGCCAGCAGCTCCCATGCTTCGGGGAGGAGCACAGATACGCAGTATTTT | CASSSHASGRSTDTQYF
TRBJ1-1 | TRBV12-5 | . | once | TGTGCTAGTGGCTCAGGGTGGAACACTGAAGCTTTCTTT | CASGSGWNTEAFF
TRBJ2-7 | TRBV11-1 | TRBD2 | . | TGTGCCAGCAGCCCCCGGACTAGCGGGAGCTACGAGCAGTACTTC | CASSPRTSGSYEQYF
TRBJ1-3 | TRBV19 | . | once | TGTGCCAGTAGTCCAACCGGGGGACCTTCCCGCGGAAACACCATATATTTT | CASSPTGGPSRGNTIYF
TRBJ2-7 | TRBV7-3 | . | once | TGTGCCAGCAGCCCAGGGGCCGTCCCCTACGAGCAGTACTTC | CASSPGAVPYEQYF
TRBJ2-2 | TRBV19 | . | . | TGTGCCAGTAGTAGGGGTACAGGGAGCACCGGGGAGCTGTTTTTT | CASSRGTGSTGELFF
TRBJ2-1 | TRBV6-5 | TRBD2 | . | TGTGCCAGCAGTTACGAGGGGGGACTAGCGGGGCCGCAGTTCTTC | CASSYEGGLAGPQFF
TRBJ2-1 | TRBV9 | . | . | TGTGCCAGCAGCGTAGGCACAGACCTCTCCCACAATGAGCAGTTCTTC | CASSVGTDLSHNEQFF
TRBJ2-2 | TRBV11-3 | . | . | TGTGCCAGCAGCTTAGTGGGGCTTAACACCGGGGAGCTGTTTTTT | CASSLVGLNTGELFF
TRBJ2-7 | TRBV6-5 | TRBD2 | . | TGTGCCAGCAGCCCAAGGACTAGCGGGAGGAGCGAGCAGTACTTC | CASSPRTSGRSEQYF
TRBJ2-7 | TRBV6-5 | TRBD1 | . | TGTGCCAGCACACACGGGGACAGGGGCGAGCAGTACTTC | CASTHGDRGEQYF
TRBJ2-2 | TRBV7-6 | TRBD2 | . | TGTGCCAGCAGCTCGCTTAGCGGGAGGGCCCCCGGGGAGCTGTTTTTT | CASSSLSGRAPGELFF
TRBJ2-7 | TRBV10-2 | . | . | TGCGCCAGCCGACAGGTTCCCTACGAGCAGTACTTC | CASRQVPYEQYF
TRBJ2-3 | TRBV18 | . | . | TGTGCCAGCTCACCATCCCTCCCAGATACGCAGTATTTT | CASSPSLPDTQYF
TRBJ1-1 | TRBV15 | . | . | TGTGCCACCAGCAGAGCGGCAGGGAACACTGAAGCTTTCTTT | CATSRAAGNTEAFF
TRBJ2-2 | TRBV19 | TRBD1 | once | TGTGCCAGTAGTAATCTACATAATATGGACAGGGATGGCACCGGGGAGCTGTTTTTT | CASSNLHNMDRDGTGELFF
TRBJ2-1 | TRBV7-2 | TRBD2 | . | TGTGCCAGCAGCTCCGAAGCGGGGCGATCCCGGGGGTTCTTC | CASSSEAGRSRGFF
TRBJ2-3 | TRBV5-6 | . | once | TGTGCCAGCAGTTCGGACGGGAACCTAGATACGCAGTATTTT | CASSSDGNLDTQYF
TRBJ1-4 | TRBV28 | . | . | TGTGCCAGCAGTTTATTGGGGGGAGGGATGAGTGAAAAACTGTTTTTT | CASSLLGGGMSEKLFF
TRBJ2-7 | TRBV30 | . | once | TGTGCCTGGGGTGGCACCCCCTACGAGCAGTACTTC | CAWGGTPYEQYF
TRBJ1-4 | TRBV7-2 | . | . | TGTGCCAGCAGCTTAGCACGGGTCACTAATGAAAAACTGTTTTTT | CASSLARVTNEKLFF
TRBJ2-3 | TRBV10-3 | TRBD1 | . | TGTGCCATCAGACAGCTCGGACAGGGAGCAACAGATACGCAGTATTTT | CAIRQLGQGATDTQYF
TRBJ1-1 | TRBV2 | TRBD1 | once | TGTGCCAGCAGTACGACAGGGGAAAAAGCTTTCTTT | CASSTTGEKAFF
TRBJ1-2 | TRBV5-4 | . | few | TGTGCCAGCAGCTTCCGGGACACCTCTAACTATGGCTACACCTTC | CASSFRDTSNYGYTF
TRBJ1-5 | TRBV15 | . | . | TGTGCCACCAGCCGGGGACAAAATCAGCCCCAGCATTTT | CATSRGQNQPQHF
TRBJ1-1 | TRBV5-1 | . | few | TGCGCCAGCAGCTACAACCCTACCGGACAGAACACTGAAGCTTTCTTT | CASSYNPTGQNTEAFF
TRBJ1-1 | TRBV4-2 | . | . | TGTGCCAGCAGCCAAGAAGCGGGTAGCGGCACTGAAGCTTTCTTT | CASSQEAGSGTEAFF
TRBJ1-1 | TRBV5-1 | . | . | TGCGCCAGCAGCTTAGACAGAAACACTGAAGCTTTCTTT | CASSLDRNTEAFF
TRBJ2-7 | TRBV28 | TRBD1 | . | TGTGCCAGCAGTTCTTCTTCCGGGACAGGGATCTACGAGCAGTACTTC | CASSSSSGTGIYEQYF